This T cell receptor (beta chain) was identified during a study of PD-1 blockade in classical Hodgkin lymphoma. General observations from the study: Those achieving complete response showed baseline diversity like newly diagnosed patients.

Each of the patients experienced relapse following autologous stem cell transplantation, and their brentuximab vedotin exposure differed. Best responses fell into complete response, partial response or progressive disease. Data came from immunoSEQ multiplex PCR; TCRdb stores just in-frame clones and leaves some out. This sample carries approximately 44,000 clones, 60% to 85% of them seen once, and the ten largest clones take less than 4%. V lost 2 bases to trimming and J lost 1 base, with 8 bases between them. Germline V CDR1 and CDR2: LNHDA, SQIVND (reference sequence). The CDR3 is 14 residues long. As regards this clone: What it recognizes is unknown.

The V gene is TRBV19, the J gene TRBJ1-1, with a tentative D call TRBD1 (6 bases). Here the sequenced sample was peripheral blood mononuclear cells (PBMCs), taken at baseline. This receptor was taken from a human donor with classical Hodgkin lymphoma. CDR3 DNA sequence: TGTGCCAGTAGTATACAGGGACAGAACACTGAAGCTTTCTTT. Translated: CASSIQGQNTEAFF.